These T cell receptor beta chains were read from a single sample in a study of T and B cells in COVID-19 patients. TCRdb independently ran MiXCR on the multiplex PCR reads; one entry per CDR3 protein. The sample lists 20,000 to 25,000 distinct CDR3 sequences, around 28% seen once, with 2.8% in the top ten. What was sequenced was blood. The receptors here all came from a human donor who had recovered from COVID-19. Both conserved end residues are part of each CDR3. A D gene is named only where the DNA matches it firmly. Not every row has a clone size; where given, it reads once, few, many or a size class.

CDR3 DNA: TGTGCCAGCAGCTTAGGGCTAGCGGGAGTGGGTGAGCAGTTCTTC
CDR3 protein: CASSLGLAGVGEQFF
J gene: TRBJ2-1
clone size: .
D gene: TRBD2
V gene: TRBV11-1

CDR3 DNA: TGTGCCTGGAGTAGGGATAAAGGGCTGGCTGGGTTCTTC
CDR3 protein: CAWSRDKGLAGFF
J gene: TRBJ2-1
clone size: many
D gene: .
V gene: TRBV30

CDR3 DNA: TGTGCCAGCAGTGACTCCCACACCGGGGAGCTGTTTTTT
CDR3 protein: CASSDSHTGELFF
J gene: TRBJ2-2
clone size: few
D gene: .
V gene: TRBV6-4

CDR3 DNA: TGTGCCAGCAATTTAGGTACCTACGAGCAGTACTTC
CDR3 protein: CASNLGTYEQYF
J gene: TRBJ2-7
clone size: few
D gene: .
V gene: TRBV6-1

CDR3 DNA: TGTGCCAGCAGCTCACCCGTACAGGAGGGAGGGGATACGCAGTATTTT
CDR3 protein: CASSSPVQEGGDTQYF
J gene: TRBJ2-3
clone size: .
D gene: TRBD2
V gene: TRBV13

CDR3 DNA: TGTGCCAGCTCACCGGACAGCACTGAAGCTTTCTTT
CDR3 protein: CASSPDSTEAFF
J gene: TRBJ1-1
clone size: .
D gene: .
V gene: TRBV18

CDR3 DNA: TGTGCCAGCTCCCGGGACAGGAGCTCCTACGAGCAGTACTTC
CDR3 protein: CASSRDRSSYEQYF
J gene: TRBJ2-7
clone size: few
D gene: TRBD1
V gene: TRBV18

CDR3 DNA: TGTGCCAGCTCACCAAGTTATCAGGGAAACACTGAAGCTTTCTTT
CDR3 protein: CASSPSYQGNTEAFF
J gene: TRBJ1-1
clone size: .
D gene: .
V gene: TRBV18

CDR3 DNA: TGTGCCAGTAGTCCCGCGGGGACCGACGGAAACACCATATATTTT
CDR3 protein: CASSPAGTDGNTIYF
J gene: TRBJ1-3
clone size: .
D gene: .
V gene: TRBV19

CDR3 DNA: TGTGCCAGCTCACGTCCAGAGAGCCCTGAAGCTTTCTTT
CDR3 protein: CASSRPESPEAFF
J gene: TRBJ1-1
clone size: few
D gene: .
V gene: TRBV18

CDR3 DNA: TGTGCCAGCAGTTTATGGCGCTCTACACTGTCGGGACCGCCTCCCGTTGATACGCAGTATTTT
CDR3 protein: CASSLWRSTLSGPPPVDTQYF
J gene: TRBJ2-3
clone size: many
D gene: .
V gene: TRBV27

CDR3 DNA: TGTGCCTGGAGGAGGGTAGCGGGAGGGGGGACAGATACGCAGTATTTT
CDR3 protein: CAWRRVAGGGTDTQYF
J gene: TRBJ2-3
clone size: .
D gene: TRBD2
V gene: TRBV30

CDR3 DNA: TGTGCCAGCAGTTCGACAGGAATCTTCTCTGGAAACACCATATATTTT
CDR3 protein: CASSSTGIFSGNTIYF
J gene: TRBJ1-3
clone size: .
D gene: .
V gene: TRBV6-1

CDR3 DNA: TGTGCCAGCAGCGTAGACAGGGGAGGTTGGGAGACCCAGTACTTC
CDR3 protein: CASSVDRGGWETQYF
J gene: TRBJ2-5
clone size: .
D gene: TRBD1
V gene: TRBV5-6

CDR3 DNA: TGTGCCAGCAGCTTAAATCAGGGTCTAGCGGCCACAGATACGCAGTATTTT
CDR3 protein: CASSLNQGLAATDTQYF
J gene: TRBJ2-3
clone size: few
D gene: TRBD2
V gene: TRBV11-2

CDR3 DNA: TGTGCCAGCTCACTAGGACTAGCGATGGCGCAAGAGACCCAGTACTTC
CDR3 protein: CASSLGLAMAQETQYF
J gene: TRBJ2-5
clone size: few
D gene: TRBD2
V gene: TRBV18

CDR3 DNA: TGTGCCAGTAGTATCGGAGCGGGAGAGGTTGAGCAGTTCTTC
CDR3 protein: CASSIGAGEVEQFF
J gene: TRBJ2-1
clone size: .
D gene: TRBD2
V gene: TRBV19